The following is a T cell receptor (beta chain) sequence with its context. No antigen is known for it. The assay ran at deep level. Produced via immunoSEQ multiplex PCR; TCRdb's table is partial and in-frame only. The table records over 700,000 clones, around 70% of them present only once. The entry originates in a study of shared clonotypes between healthy human individuals. Study-wide results and caveats: The study's rarefaction showed incomplete sorted-subset sequencing despite large depth. Naive CD4 clonotypes were shared across several donors at 5% to 6%.

Both subsets, CD45RA+ naive and CD45RA-negative memory, were split from the CD4+ cells. Trimming pared 4 bases from V and 9 bases from J, leaving 11 bases between. The CDR3 runs to 12 residues. Germline-derived CDR1 and CDR2 are SGHRS and YFSETQ. Sequenced: memory CD4+ T cells sorted from blood. Subset: CD45RA-negative fraction. The sequence derives from a woman aged 25-40 years in good health. The V gene is TRBV5-1, the J gene TRBJ2-1, with TRBD1 as a possible D gene (6 bases). CDR3 loop: CASSTTGREQFF. For the CDR3, the DNA is TGCGCCAGCAGCACGACAGGACGTGAGCAGTTCTTC.